This T cell receptor beta chain was documented in a study of cytotoxic CD8 clonotypes in ibrutinib-treated CLL. Notes on the study in general: Baseline clonality, higher than in age-matched healthy donors, tracked circulating CD8+ T-cell counts.

Comment on this clone: Its specificity is not known.

Investigators sought sequencing depths of between 1 in 200,000 and 1 in 1 million T cells. Profiling relied on immunoSEQ multiplex PCR, and the TCRdb table lists in-frame clones only, not all of them. The sample holds about 130,000 clones, 70% to 90% seen once. This receptor was taken from a human donor with chronic lymphocytic leukemia. Sequencing was performed on PBMCs, taken after 24 months of ibrutinib treatment.

The CDR3 is CASSRGDSVGSPLHF. The CDR3 nucleotides read TGCGCCAGCAGCCGAGGGGACAGTGTAGGGTCACCCCTCCACTTT. The chain uses TRBV5-1 and TRBJ1-6; 7 bases fit TRBD1. V was clipped by 4 bases and J by 10 bases; unmatched bases: 11. CDR3 size: 15 residues. Germline V gene sequence: CDR1 SGHRS, CDR2 YFSETQ.